Listed here are 14 T cell receptor beta chains from one sample, sequenced in a study of control samples from healthy donors and cancer patients. Sequencing was performed with immunoSEQ multiplex PCR; in TCRdb, only in-frame clones are kept and a portion is missing. Among approximately 140,000 clones listed, 80% to 95% were seen once. The material sequenced was blood. The receptors here all came from a man aged 18 to 30 in good health.

The rearrangement joins TRBV29-1 to TRBJ1-1; no clear D gene. There are 13 residues in the CDR3. From germline, CDR1 is SQVTM and CDR2 ANQGSEA. V dropped 4 bases and J dropped 1 base, with 10 bases sitting between them. CDR3 sequence: CSVVAGTNTEAFF. CDR3 DNA sequence: TGCAGCGTTGTAGCAGGCACGAACACTGAAGCTTTCTTT.

This chain links TRBV19 with TRBJ2-1; 7 nucleotides line up with TRBD2. Germline loops: CDR1 LNHDA, CDR2 SQIVND (reference sequence). The CDR3 sequence is 15 residues long. J was trimmed by 2 bases and V by 3 bases; bases with no gene match: 4. The CDR3 region has the DNA TGTGCCAGTAGTATTAGCGGGCCTACCTACAATGAGCAGTTCTTC. Protein sequence: CASSISGPTYNEQFF.

The V and J genes are TRBV6-1 and TRBJ2-2; tentatively, D is TRBD2 (7 bases). The CDR3 has 15 residues. Germline V CDR1 and CDR2: MNHNS, SASEGT. Trimming left V 2 bases short and J 5 bases short, with 12 bases between. The CDR3: CASSEIRGATGELFF. Here the CDR3 DNA reads TGTGCCAGCAGTGAAATTCGGGGGGCGACCGGGGAGCTGTTTTTT.

The gene calls are TRBV6-5 and TRBJ1-1; 7 bases are a match to TRBD1. Germline CDR1 MNHEY, CDR2 SVGAGI. The CDR3 covers 14 residues. V lost 6 bases to trimming and J lost 1 base; unmatched junction nucleotides: 5. CDR3 sequence (DNA): TGTGCCAGCAGATCGGGACAGACGAACACTGAAGCTTTCTTT. Translated: CASRSGQTNTEAFF.

V gene TRBV4-2 combines with J gene TRBJ2-1, with TRBD2 identical over 9 bases. CDR1 and CDR2 from the germline V gene are LGHNA and YNFKEQ. Germline trimming cut 0 bases from V and 10 bases from J; bases unmatched to any gene: 10. This CDR3 spans 16 amino acids. CDR3 DNA sequence: TGTGCCAGCAGCCAAGATGCGCTAGCGGGGTTTAGGGAGCAGTTCTTC. This encodes CASSQDALAGFREQFF.

The gene calls are TRBV28 and TRBJ1-4, with D possibly matching TRBD1 (6 bases). V lost 5 bases and J lost 5, with 15 bases in between. CDR1 MDHEN and CDR2 SYDVKM come from the germline V gene. This CDR3 region has 15 residues. The CDR3 sequence is CASSPRGQRNEKLFF. As DNA, the CDR3 is TGTGCCAGCAGTCCTAGGGGACAAAGGAATGAAAAACTGTTTTTT. Complete variable domain (other parts from reference TRBV28 and TRBJ1-4): DVKVTQSSRYLVKRTGEKVFLECVQDMDHENMFWYRQDPGLGLRLIYFSYDVKMKEKGDIPEGYSVSREKKERFSLILESASTNQTSMYLCASSPRGQRNEKLFFGSGTQLSVL.

The chain links TRBV10-3 to TRBJ2-7; possible D gene TRBD1, 5 bases. V was cut by 3 bases and J by 2 bases, with 11 bases left in between. This CDR3 contains 14 residues. Germline CDR1 and CDR2: ENHRY and SYGVKD. The CDR3 loop reads CAISDRTSTYEQYF. In DNA, the CDR3 is TGTGCCATCAGTGACAGGACAAGCACCTACGAGCAGTACTTC.

V gene TRBV28 combines with J gene TRBJ1-6, with a weak D call TRBD1 (5 bases). The CDR3 consists of 15 residues. CDR1 is MDHEN, CDR2 SYDVKM, per germline. Deletions cut 8 bases from V and 2 bases from J, with 13 bases between. The CDR3 bases are TGTGCCAGCCGCATCGGCAGGGCCTATAATTCACCCCTCCACTTT. Translating gives CASRIGRAYNSPLHF.

V is TRBV5-1 and J is TRBJ2-7; D possibly matches TRBD1 or TRBD2 (5 bases each). Germline V CDR1 and CDR2: SGHRS, YFSETQ. V lost 5 bases to trimming and J lost 0 bases, with 12 bases between them. The CDR3 spans 14 residues. CDR3 loop: CASRTGRTSYEQYF. CDR3 coding DNA: TGCGCCAGCAGGACGGGGCGAACCTCCTACGAGCAGTACTTC.

J is TRBJ2-3 and V is TRBV4-1, with TRBD2 matching 7 bases. This CDR3 region has 17 residues. V trimming: 3 bases; J trimming: 2 bases; junction bases outside the gene matches: 11. CDR1 MGHRA and CDR2 YSYEKL come from the germline V gene. The CDR3 nucleotides are TGCGCCAGCAGCCAGGACCCGACTAGCTCCGACACAGATACGCAGTATTTT. This codes for CASSQDPTSSDTDTQYF.

The chain carries TRBV18 and TRBJ2-7, with a possible D match to TRBD1 (7 bases). Trimming removed 3 bases at V and 5 bases at J, with 17 bases between. In germline, CDR1 is KGHSH, CDR2 LQKENI. The CDR3 sequence is 15 residues long. The CDR3 sequence is CASSPRQGGENEQYF. The CDR3 coding sequence is TGTGCCAGCTCACCCAGACAGGGAGGAGAAAACGAGCAGTACTTC.

The chain is built from TRBV14 and TRBJ2-5; D remains unclear. This CDR3 spans 12 amino acids. Trimming took 3 bases from V and 5 from J, leaving 7 bases between them. Germline values: CDR1 SGHDN, CDR2 FVKESK. The DNA of the CDR3 is TGTGCCAGCAGCCAGCCGCCGGAGACCCAGTACTTC. Amino acid sequence: CASSQPPETQYF.

The V call is TRBV27, the J call TRBJ1-2; D is perhaps TRBD1 (5 bases). Trimming took 5 bases from V and 4 from J, leaving 20 bases between them. The CDR3 spans 16 residues. Germline CDR1 is MNHEY and CDR2 is SMNVEV (reference sequence). For the CDR3, the DNA is TGTGCCAGCAGTGCTACGCCTCTAGGGGAGGGCTATGGCTACACCTTC. It translates to CASSATPLGEGYGYTF.

The chain uses TRBV6-5 and TRBJ1-1, with no clear D. The CDR3 runs to 13 residues. CDR1 is MNHEY and CDR2 is SVGAGI in the germline V gene. V lost 6 bases to trimming and J lost 4 bases, with 12 bases between them. The CDR3 reads CASRTVWGTEAFF. The CDR3 bases are TGTGCCAGCAGGACGGTTTGGGGCACTGAAGCTTTCTTT.